The 20 T cell receptor beta chains below were found in one sample sequenced in a study of T cells and Merkel cell carcinoma outcomes. Here immunoSEQ multiplex PCR was the method, and the copy in TCRdb shows in-frame clones only, minus some. The sample includes roughly 1,500 clones, 86% of them seen just once. Sequenced: tumor tissue from Merkel cell carcinoma. The receptors stem from a human donor with Merkel cell carcinoma.

This clone was seen more than once but under ten times. The CDR3 nucleotides read TGTGCCAGCAGTTGGACAGGGGCCTATGGCTACACCTTC. Amino acid sequence: CASSWTGAYGYTF. This chain connects TRBV6-6 to TRBJ1-2, with 9 bases fitting TRBD1. This CDR3 has 13 residues. Germline V gene sequence: CDR1 MNHNY, CDR2 SVGAGI (reference sequence). V lost 4 bases, J lost 4 bases, and 1 base stayed unmatched.

The chain carries TRBV30 and TRBJ1-5; D call uncertain. CDR3 size: 14 residues. V lost 1 base, J lost 6 bases, and 13 bases lay in between. Looked up from germline, CDR1 is GTSNPN and CDR2 is SVGIG (reference sequence). The CDR3 region has the DNA TGTGCCTGGAGTGCGGTTAGGGAAGGTCAGCCCCAGCATTTT. This encodes CAWSAVREGQPQHF.

V gene TRBV15 combines with J gene TRBJ2-5; the D is unclear. The germline V gene has CDR1 LNHNV and CDR2 YYDKDF (reference sequence). Trimming removed 1 base at V and 5 bases at J, with 11 bases between. CDR3 size: 14 residues. CDR3 in amino acids: CATSRGGQFETQYF. CDR3 bases: TGTGCCACCAGCAGAGGTGGTCAGTTTGAGACCCAGTACTTC. The variable domain in full, completed from reference TRBV15 and TRBJ2-5, reads DAMVIQNPRYQVTQFGKPVTLSCSQTLNHNVMYWYQQKSSQAPKLLFHYYDKDFNNEADTPDNFQSRRPNTSFCFLDIRSPGLGDTAMYLCATSRGGQFETQYFGPGTRLLVL.

The V and J genes are TRBV7-9 and TRBJ1-1; perhaps TRBD1 as D (6 bases). The CDR3 runs 13 residues. Trimming took off 5 bases at V and 5 bases at J, with 12 bases between the two ends. The germline gives CDR1 SEHNR, CDR2 FQNEAQ (reference sequence). The CDR3 sequence: CASSLGGRTEAFF. The CDR3 bases are TGTGCCAGCAGCCTAGGGGGGCGGACTGAAGCTTTCTTT.

This clone showed up just once. This chain connects TRBV4-1 to TRBJ1-4, with D uncertain. The germline gives CDR1 MGHRA, CDR2 YSYEKL. The CDR3 has 16 amino acids. With 4 bases removed from V and 3 bases from J, the gap between germline ends came to 15 bases. For the CDR3, the DNA is TGCGCCAGCAGCCCGGCTCGGGATCCATCTAATGAAAAACTGTTTTTT. It yields the protein CASSPARDPSNEKLFF.

V usage is TRBV19 and J usage is TRBJ1-1, with TRBD1 matching 11 bases. V lost 7 bases to trimming and J lost 3 bases; unmatched junction nucleotides: 1. The CDR3 extends over 13 amino acids. The V gene's germline CDR1 is LNHDA and CDR2 SQIVND (reference sequence). The CDR3 here is CASKDRGHTEAFF. The CDR3 bases are TGTGCCAGTAAGGACAGGGGGCACACTGAAGCTTTCTTT.

Details on this clone: Other DNA sequences in the sample encode the same CDR3. This chain joins TRBV5-1 and TRBJ1-3, with D possibly matching TRBD1 (6 bases). Trimming shortened V by 4 bases and J by 2 bases, and 13 bases separated the two germline ends. This CDR3 is 15 amino acids long. CDR1 and CDR2 from the germline V gene are SGHRS and YFSETQ. CDR3 residues: CASSVQGQTGNTIYF. The CDR3 region has the DNA TGCGCCAGCAGCGTGCAGGGGCAAACTGGAAACACCATATATTTT.

This clone was detected once. The chain is built from TRBV27 and TRBJ2-7; TRBD2 is a possible D gene (5 bases). The length of the CDR3 is 13 residues. Germline V gene data show CDR1 as MNHEY and CDR2 as SMNVEV (reference sequence). Trimming took 5 bases from V and 3 from J, leaving 11 bases between them. The CDR3 is CASSRTRVYEQYF. In DNA, the CDR3 is TGTGCCAGCAGTCGTACGAGGGTCTACGAGCAGTACTTC.

This chain links TRBV29-1 with TRBJ2-5; D is possibly TRBD2 (7 bases). Germline V CDR1 and CDR2: SQVTM, ANQGSEA. The germline V and J ends were trimmed by 8 bases and 1 base, with 17 bases remaining between them. The CDR3 contains 14 residues. As DNA, the CDR3 is TGCAGCATTGGGGTCGGGGGGCTCCAAGAGACCCAGTACTTC. It yields the protein CSIGVGGLQETQYF.

The chain combines TRBV19 with TRBJ2-5; no definite D call. The length of the CDR3 is 12 residues. V was cut by 5 bases and J by 2 bases, with 6 bases left in between. CDR1 is LNHDA, CDR2 SQIVND, per germline (reference sequence). The CDR3 coding sequence is TGTGCCAGTAGTGCCACACAAGAGACCCAGTACTTC. Amino acids: CASSATQETQYF. Full variable domain (missing parts from reference TRBV19 and TRBJ2-5): DGGITQSPKYLFRKEGQNVTLSCEQNLNHDAMYWYRQDPGQGLRLIYYSQIVNDFQKGDIAEGYSVSREKKESFPLTVTSAQKNPTAFYLCASSATQETQYFGPGTRLLVL.

The rearrangement links TRBV5-1 to TRBJ1-3; D gene uncertain. Germline CDR1 SGHRS, CDR2 YFSETQ. The CDR3 sequence is 14 residues long. Trimming pared 4 bases from V and 4 bases from J, leaving 12 bases between. In nucleotides, the CDR3 is TGCGCCAGCAGCCCGGACGCTAACGGAAACACCATATATTTT. It codes for CASSPDANGNTIYF.

This rearrangement joins TRBV6-5 to TRBJ1-4, with D possibly TRBD1 on 5 matching bases. CDR1 is MNHEY and CDR2 is SVGAGI in the germline V gene. Between the trimmed V and J ends, which lost 2 bases and 6 bases, there was a span of 13 bases. This CDR3 has 15 amino acids. The chain's CDR3 is CASSYNAGWDEKLFF. The CDR3 DNA follows: TGTGCCAGCAGTTACAACGCAGGGTGGGATGAAAAACTGTTTTTT.

The rearrangement uses TRBV11-2 and TRBJ2-1; 7 positions match TRBD1. The CDR3 is 12 residues long. Germline CDR1 is SGHAT and CDR2 is FQNNGV. V gave up 5 bases and J gave up 9 bases; unmatched junction bases: 4. The CDR3 sequence: CASSQGVPEQFF. Written as DNA, the CDR3 is TGTGCCAGCAGCCAGGGGGTTCCTGAGCAGTTCTTC.

The chain couples TRBV6-1 to TRBJ2-7, with no clear D. V was cut by 2 bases and J by 3 bases, with 11 bases left in between. This CDR3 is built from 14 residues. In germline, CDR1 is MNHNS, CDR2 SASEGT. The CDR3 nucleotides read TGTGCCAGCAGTGAATTGGACGGAATCTACGAGCAGTACTTC. It translates to CASSELDGIYEQYF.

This clone came up a few times. This chain links TRBV30 with TRBJ1-1; D may be TRBD1 (5 bases). The CDR3 sequence is 12 residues long. Germline CDR1 GTSNPN, CDR2 SVGIG (reference sequence). Trimming removed 2 bases from V and 6 bases from J, with 10 bases in between. CDR3 sequence (DNA): TGTGCCTGGAGTCTAGGGGTCGCTGAAGCTTTCTTT. It is translated as CAWSLGVAEAFF. Variable domain in full (rest from reference TRBV30 and TRBJ1-1): SQTIHQWPATLVQPVGSPLSLECTVEGTSNPNLYWYRQAAGRGLQLLFYSVGIGQISSEVPQNLSASRPQDRQFILSSKKLLLSDSGFYLCAWSLGVAEAFFGQGTRLTVV.

The V gene is TRBV19, the J gene TRBJ2-4; 7 nucleotides align to TRBD1. Germline-derived CDR1 and CDR2 are LNHDA and SQIVND (reference sequence). The CDR3 contains 13 residues. Trimming removed 2 bases from V and 6 bases from J; junction bases left unmatched: 1. CDR3 protein: CASSIRDRNIQYF. In DNA form, the CDR3 reads TGTGCCAGTAGTATACGGGACAGAAACATTCAGTACTTC.

This chain joins TRBV19 and TRBJ1-1; D uncertain. Germline CDR1 reads LNHDA; CDR2 reads SQIVND (reference sequence). This CDR3 contains 16 residues. V was trimmed by 7 bases and J by 2 bases, leaving 20 bases between them. The CDR3 region is CASTGLRVRGNTEAFF. The CDR3 nucleotides are TGTGCCAGTACCGGCCTACGAGTTAGAGGCAACACTGAAGCTTTCTTT.

This chain links TRBV30 with TRBJ1-1; possible D gene TRBD1, 5 bases. V dropped 4 bases and J dropped 4 bases, with 10 bases sitting between them. The CDR3 sequence is 12 residues long. The germline gives CDR1 GTSNPN, CDR2 SVGIG (reference sequence). The chain's CDR3 is CAWTGTSTEAFF. The CDR3 DNA is TGTGCCTGGACAGGGACGAGCACTGAAGCTTTCTTT.

This clone was seen once. The V call is TRBV5-6, the J call TRBJ2-4, with 7 bases matching TRBD1. After removal of 4 bases from V and 14 bases from J, the junction contained 6 bases not matched to a gene. CDR1 is SGHDT, CDR2 YYEEEE, per germline. The length of the CDR3 is 11 residues. CDR3 loop: CASSRRDRKYF. The CDR3 nucleotides read TGTGCCAGCAGCAGACGGGACAGAAAGTACTTC. The full variable domain, with the rest looked up from reference TRBV5-6 and TRBJ2-4, is DAGVTQSPTHLIKTRGQQVTLRCSPKSGHDTVSWYQQALGQGPQFIFQYYEEEERQRGNFPDRFSGHQFPNYSSELNVNALLLGDSALYLCASSRRDRKYFGAGTRLSVL.

The CDR3 here is CAWRRGANTEAFF. The CDR3 DNA reads as TGTGCCTGGAGGAGAGGGGCGAACACTGAAGCTTTCTTT. This chain joins TRBV30 and TRBJ1-1, with D possibly being TRBD1 (5 bases). V was shortened by 3 bases and J by 1 base, with 9 bases between the two germline ends. The V gene's germline CDR1 is GTSNPN and CDR2 SVGIG (reference sequence). The CDR3 length is 13 residues.